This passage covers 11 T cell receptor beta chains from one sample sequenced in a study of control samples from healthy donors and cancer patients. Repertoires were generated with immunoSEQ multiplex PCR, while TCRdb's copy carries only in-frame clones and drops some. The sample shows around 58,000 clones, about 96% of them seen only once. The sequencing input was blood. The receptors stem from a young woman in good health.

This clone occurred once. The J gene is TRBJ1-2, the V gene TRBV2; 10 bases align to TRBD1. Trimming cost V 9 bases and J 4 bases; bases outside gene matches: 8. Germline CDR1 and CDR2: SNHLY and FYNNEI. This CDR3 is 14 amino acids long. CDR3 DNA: TGTGCCAGTTCCCGGGACAGGGGCTCCTATGGCTACACCTTC. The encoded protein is CASSRDRGSYGYTF.

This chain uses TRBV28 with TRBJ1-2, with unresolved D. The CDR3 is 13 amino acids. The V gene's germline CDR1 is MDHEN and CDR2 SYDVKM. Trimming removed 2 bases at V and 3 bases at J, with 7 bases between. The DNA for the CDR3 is TGTGCCAGCAGTTTAAGCCAGGACTATGGCTACACCTTC. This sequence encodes CASSLSQDYGYTF.

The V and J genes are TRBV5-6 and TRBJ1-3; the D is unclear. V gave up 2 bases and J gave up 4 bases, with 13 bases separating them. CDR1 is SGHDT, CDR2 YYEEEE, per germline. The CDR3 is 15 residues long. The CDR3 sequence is CASSLIQESGNTIYF. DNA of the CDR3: TGTGCCAGCAGCTTAATTCAGGAATCCGGAAACACCATATATTTT.

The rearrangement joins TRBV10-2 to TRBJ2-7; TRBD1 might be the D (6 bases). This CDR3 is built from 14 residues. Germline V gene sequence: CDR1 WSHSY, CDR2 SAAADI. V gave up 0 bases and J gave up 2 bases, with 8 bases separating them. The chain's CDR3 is CASSESWGPYEQYF. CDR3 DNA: TGCGCCAGCAGTGAGTCATGGGGGCCCTACGAGCAGTACTTC.

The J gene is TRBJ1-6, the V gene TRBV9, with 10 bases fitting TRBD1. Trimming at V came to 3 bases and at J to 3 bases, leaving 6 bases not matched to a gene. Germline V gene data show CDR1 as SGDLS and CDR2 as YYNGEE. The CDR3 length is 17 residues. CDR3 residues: CASSARTGGLYNSPLHF. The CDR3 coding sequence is TGTGCCAGCAGCGCCCGGACAGGGGGACTCTATAATTCACCCCTCCACTTT. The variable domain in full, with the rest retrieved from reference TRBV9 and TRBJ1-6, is DSGVTQTPKHLITATGQRVTLRCSPRSGDLSVYWYQQSLDQGLQFLIQYYNGEERAKGNILERFSAQQFPDLHSELNLSSLELGDSALYFCASSARTGGLYNSPLHFGNGTRLTVT.

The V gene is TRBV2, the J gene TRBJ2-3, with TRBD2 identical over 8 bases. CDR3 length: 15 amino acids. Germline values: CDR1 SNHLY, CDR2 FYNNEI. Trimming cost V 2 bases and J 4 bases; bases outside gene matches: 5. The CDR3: CASSETGGPPDTQYF. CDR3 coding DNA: TGTGCCAGCAGTGAAACGGGGGGGCCGCCAGATACGCAGTATTTT.

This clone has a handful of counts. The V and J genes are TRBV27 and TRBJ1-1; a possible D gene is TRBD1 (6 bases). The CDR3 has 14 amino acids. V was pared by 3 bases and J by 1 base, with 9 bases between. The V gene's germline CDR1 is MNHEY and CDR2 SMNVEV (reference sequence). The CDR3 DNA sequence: TGTGCCAGCAGTTTGCTACAGGGGAACACTGAAGCTTTCTTT. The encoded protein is CASSLLQGNTEAFF.

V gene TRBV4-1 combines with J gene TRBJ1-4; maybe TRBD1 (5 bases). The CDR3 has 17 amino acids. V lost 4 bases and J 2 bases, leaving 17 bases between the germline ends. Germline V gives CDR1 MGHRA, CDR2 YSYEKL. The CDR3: CASSRQPPTGTNEKLFF. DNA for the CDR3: TGCGCCAGCAGCCGTCAACCACCTACAGGTACTAATGAAAAACTGTTTTTT.

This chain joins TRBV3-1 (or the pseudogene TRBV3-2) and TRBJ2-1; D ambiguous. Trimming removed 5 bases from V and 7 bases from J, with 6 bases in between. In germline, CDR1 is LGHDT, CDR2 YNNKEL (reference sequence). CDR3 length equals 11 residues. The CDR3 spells CASSFANEQFF. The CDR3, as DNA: TGTGCCAGCAGCTTTGCAAATGAGCAGTTCTTC.

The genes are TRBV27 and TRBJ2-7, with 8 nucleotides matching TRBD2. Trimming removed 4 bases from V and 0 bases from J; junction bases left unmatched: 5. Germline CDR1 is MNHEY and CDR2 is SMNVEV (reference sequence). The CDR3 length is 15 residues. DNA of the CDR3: TGTGCCAGCAGTTGGAGCGGGGGAGGCTCCTACGAGCAGTACTTC. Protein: CASSWSGGGSYEQYF.

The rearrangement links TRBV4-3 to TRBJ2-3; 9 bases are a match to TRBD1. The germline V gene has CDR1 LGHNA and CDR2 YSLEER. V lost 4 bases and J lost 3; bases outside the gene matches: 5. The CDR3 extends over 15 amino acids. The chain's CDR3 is CASSLNRGPTDTQYF. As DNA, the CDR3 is TGCGCCAGCAGCCTAAACAGGGGGCCAACAGATACGCAGTATTTT.